This T cell receptor beta chain emerged from a study of blood T cell repertoires in COVID-19. At the level of the study: Samples of COVID-19 (acute and convalescent) were obtained from the United States, Italy and Spain. PBMCs, B-cell-depleted T cells, or T cells were the source of the cDNA or gDNA that made up the material.

Original processing methods: Reference gene primer amplification gave estimated nucleated cell counts. TCRdb's copy holds only in-frame clones and misses some; the assay was immunoSEQ multiplex PCR. The V and J calls and clone size are taken from that table; D and trimming were inferred from the DNA. This sample has about 140,000 clones, with 84% found just once. This CDR3 is built from 16 residues. Trimming pared 6 bases from V and 5 bases from J, leaving 22 bases between. Germline V gene data show CDR1 as SNHLY and CDR2 as FYNNEI. This chain uses TRBV2 with TRBJ1-2; D possibly corresponds to TRBD1 (6 bases). The origin of this receptor is a woman aged 55-70 years with acute or convalescent COVID-19. Sequenced sample: peripheral blood. The CDR3, as DNA: TGTGCCAGCAGGGACGTACAGGGCTGGGCTGGGTATGGCTACACCTTC. Translating gives CASRDVQGWAGYGYTF.